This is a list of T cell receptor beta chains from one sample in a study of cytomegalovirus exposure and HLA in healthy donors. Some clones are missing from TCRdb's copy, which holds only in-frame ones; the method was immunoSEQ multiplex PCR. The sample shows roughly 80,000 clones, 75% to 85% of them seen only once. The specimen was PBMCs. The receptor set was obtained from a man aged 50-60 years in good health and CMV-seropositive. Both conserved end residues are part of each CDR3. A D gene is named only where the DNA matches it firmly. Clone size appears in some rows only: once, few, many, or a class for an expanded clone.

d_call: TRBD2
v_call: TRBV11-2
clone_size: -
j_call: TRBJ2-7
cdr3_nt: TGTGCCAGCAGCTTCCAGCGGGAGCGTCACGAGCAGTACTTC
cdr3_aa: CASSFQRERHEQYF

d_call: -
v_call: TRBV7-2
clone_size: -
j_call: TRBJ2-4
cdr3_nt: TGTGCCAGCGGGCCCGAGCCGGCCAAAAACAGTCAGTACTTC
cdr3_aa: CASGPEPAKNSQYF

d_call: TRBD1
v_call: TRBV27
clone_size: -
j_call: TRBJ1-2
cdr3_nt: TGTGCCAGCAGCCGTCGGGACAGGGGTTTCTATGGCTACACCTTC
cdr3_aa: CASSRRDRGFYGYTF

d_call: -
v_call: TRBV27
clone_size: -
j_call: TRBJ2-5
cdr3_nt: TGTGCCAGCAGTTTATTCTTCCAGGGAGAGACCCAGTACTTC
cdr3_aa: CASSLFFQGETQYF

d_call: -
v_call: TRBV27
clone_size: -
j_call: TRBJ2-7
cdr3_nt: TGTGCCAGCAGTTTAAAGGGGGGGTCATACGAGCAGTACTTC
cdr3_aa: CASSLKGGSYEQYF

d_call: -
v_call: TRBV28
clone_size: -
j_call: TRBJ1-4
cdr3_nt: TGTGCCAGCCACATGGGGAGGGACAATGAAAAACTGTTTTTT
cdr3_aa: CASHMGRDNEKLFF

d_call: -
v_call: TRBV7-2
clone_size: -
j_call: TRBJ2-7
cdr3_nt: TGTGCCAGCAGCTCGCGGACAGCAACCTACGAGCAGTACTTC
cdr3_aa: CASSSRTATYEQYF

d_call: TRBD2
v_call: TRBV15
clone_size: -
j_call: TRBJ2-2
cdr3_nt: TGTGCCACCAGCAGAGCGGGCGGGAGGGAGGCCGGGGAGCTGTTTTTT
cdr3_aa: CATSRAGGREAGELFF

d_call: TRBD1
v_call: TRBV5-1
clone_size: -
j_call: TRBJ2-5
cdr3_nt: TGCGCCAGCAGCACAGGGGCGAGAGAGACCCAGTACTTC
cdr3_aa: CASSTGARETQYF

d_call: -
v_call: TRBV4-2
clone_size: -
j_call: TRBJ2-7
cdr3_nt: TGTGCCAGCAGCCAAGATGGCCTAGCACCGGGGTCCTACGAGCAGTACTTC
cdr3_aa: CASSQDGLAPGSYEQYF

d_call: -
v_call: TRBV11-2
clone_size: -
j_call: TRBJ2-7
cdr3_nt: TGTGCCAGCAGGCGGCTAGAGGTCCACGAGCAGTACTTC
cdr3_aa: CASRRLEVHEQYF

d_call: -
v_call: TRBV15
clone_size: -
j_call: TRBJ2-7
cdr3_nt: TGTGCCACCAGCAGAGATAATAGAATCGGGTATAAGTACGAGCAGTACTTC
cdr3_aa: CATSRDNRIGYKYEQYF

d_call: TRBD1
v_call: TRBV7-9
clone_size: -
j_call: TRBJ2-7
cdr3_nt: TGTGCCAGCAGCTTGACAGGGAACTACGAGCAGTACTTC
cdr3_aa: CASSLTGNYEQYF

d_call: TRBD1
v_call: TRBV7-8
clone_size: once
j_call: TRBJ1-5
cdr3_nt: TGTGCCGGCAGCCAAGACAGGGTAGGCAATCAGCCCCAGCATTTT
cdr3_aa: CAGSQDRVGNQPQHF

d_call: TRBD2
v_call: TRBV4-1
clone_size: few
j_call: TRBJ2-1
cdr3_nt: TGCGCCAGCAGCCAAATAATACTAGCGGGCTACAATGAGCAGTTCTTC
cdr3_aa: CASSQIILAGYNEQFF

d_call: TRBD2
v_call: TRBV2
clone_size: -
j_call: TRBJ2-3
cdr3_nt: TGTGCCAGCAGAGAACCACCGGGACTATGGACGTGGAAGAGCACAGATACGCAGTATTTT
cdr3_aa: CASREPPGLWTWKSTDTQYF

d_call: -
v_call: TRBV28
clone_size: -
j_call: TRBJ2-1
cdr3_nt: TGTGCCAGCAGCCCAGGGAAGAGCTCCTACAATGAGCAGTTCTTC
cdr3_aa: CASSPGKSSYNEQFF

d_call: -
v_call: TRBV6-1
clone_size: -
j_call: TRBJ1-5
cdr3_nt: TGTGCCAGCAGTGAAGCCGAGGGCAAGGGTAAAAATCAGCCCCAGCATTTT
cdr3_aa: CASSEAEGKGKNQPQHF

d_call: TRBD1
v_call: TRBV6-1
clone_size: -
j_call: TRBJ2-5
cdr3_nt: TGTGCCAGCAGCGGACAGGGCCAAGAGACCCAGTACTTC
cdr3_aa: CASSGQGQETQYF

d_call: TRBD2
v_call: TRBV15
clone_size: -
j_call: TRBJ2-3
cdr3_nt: TGTGCCACCAGCACCTCTAGCGGGAGGGGAGATACGCAGTATTTT
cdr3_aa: CATSTSSGRGDTQYF

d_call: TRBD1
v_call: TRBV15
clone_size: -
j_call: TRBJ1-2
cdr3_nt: TGTGCCACCAGCAGACGTCAGGGGGCTATCGGCTACACCTTC
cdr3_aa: CATSRRQGAIGYTF

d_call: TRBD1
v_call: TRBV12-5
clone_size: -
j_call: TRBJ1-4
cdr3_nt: TGTGCTAGTGGTTGGACCCTGACAGGGATTAATGAAAAACTGTTTTTT
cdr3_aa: CASGWTLTGINEKLFF

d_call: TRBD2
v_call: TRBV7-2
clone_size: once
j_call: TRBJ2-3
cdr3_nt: TGTGCCTCGCGGGGTGCGGGAGGGTTGGCAGATACGCAGTATTTT
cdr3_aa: CASRGAGGLADTQYF

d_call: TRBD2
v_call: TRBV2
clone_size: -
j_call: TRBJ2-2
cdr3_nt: TGTGCCAGCAGTGGATTGGCGGGGGGTCGAGCCGGGGAGCTGTTTTTT
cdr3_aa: CASSGLAGGRAGELFF

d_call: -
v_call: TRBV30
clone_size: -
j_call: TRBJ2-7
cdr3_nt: TGTGCCTTCCGTCTCCTTAACGAGCAGTACTTC
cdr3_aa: CAFRLLNEQYF

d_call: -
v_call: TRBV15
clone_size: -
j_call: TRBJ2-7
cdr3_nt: TGTGCCACCAGCAGAGAAAAGGGGGCCTACGAGCAGTACTTC
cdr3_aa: CATSREKGAYEQYF

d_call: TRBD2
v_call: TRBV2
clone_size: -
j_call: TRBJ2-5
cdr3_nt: TGTGCCAGCAGTGGGAATCTAGCGGGAATCGTAACAGAGACCCAGTACTTC
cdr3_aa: CASSGNLAGIVTETQYF

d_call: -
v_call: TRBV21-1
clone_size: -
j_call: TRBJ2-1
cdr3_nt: TGTGCCAGCAGCGCAAAAATCCCCGGACTAGACCTTTTCGATGAGCAGTTCTTC
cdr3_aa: CASSAKIPGLDLFDEQFF

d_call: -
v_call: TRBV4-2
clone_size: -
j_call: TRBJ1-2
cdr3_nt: TGTGCCAGCAGCGATGCGAGATTACACTATGGCTACACCTTC
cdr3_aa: CASSDARLHYGYTF

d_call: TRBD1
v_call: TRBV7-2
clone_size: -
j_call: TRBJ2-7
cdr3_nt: TGTGCCAGCAGCTTAGACGTGACAGGGGGCTACGAGCAGTACTTC
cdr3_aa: CASSLDVTGGYEQYF

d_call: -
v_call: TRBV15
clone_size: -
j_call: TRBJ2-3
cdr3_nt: TGTGCCACCAGCAGAGATATAGCGGCTAGCACAGATACGCAGTATTTT
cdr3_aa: CATSRDIAASTDTQYF

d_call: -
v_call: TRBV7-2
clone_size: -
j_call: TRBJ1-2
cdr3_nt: TGTGCCAGCAGCTTAGCGCGTGGGGGCTTTTATGGCTACACCTTC
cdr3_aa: CASSLARGGFYGYTF

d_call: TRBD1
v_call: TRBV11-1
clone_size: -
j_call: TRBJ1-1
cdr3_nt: TGTGCCAGCAGCTTCCAGGGGGCGGACACTGAAGCTTTCTTT
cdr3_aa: CASSFQGADTEAFF

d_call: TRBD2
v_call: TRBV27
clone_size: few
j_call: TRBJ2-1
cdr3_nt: TGTGCCAGCAGTTTCAGCGGGAACAATGAGCAGTTCTTC
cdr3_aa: CASSFSGNNEQFF

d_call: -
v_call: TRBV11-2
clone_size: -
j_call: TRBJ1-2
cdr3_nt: TGTGCCAGCAGCTTGTCCGGGGGGTTCGGCTACACCTTC
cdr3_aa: CASSLSGGFGYTF

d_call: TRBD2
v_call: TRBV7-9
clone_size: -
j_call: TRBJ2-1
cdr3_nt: TGTGCCAGCAGCTTCCGGGGACTAGGGAATGAGCAGTTCTTC
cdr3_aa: CASSFRGLGNEQFF

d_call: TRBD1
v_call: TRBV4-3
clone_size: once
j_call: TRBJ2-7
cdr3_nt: TGCGCCAGCAGCCAAGGGCAGGGCACAGGGGGCTACGAGCAGTACTTC
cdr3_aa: CASSQGQGTGGYEQYF